These 15 T cell receptor beta chains were all obtained from the same sample, sequenced in a study of OX40 agonist ivuxolimab in advanced cancers. Using immunoSEQ multiplex PCR, the repertoire was profiled, and TCRdb retains in-frame clones only, with some absent. Found here are some 70,000 clones, 84% of them singletons; the top ten hold less than 2.5%. Source: CD4+ or CD8+ T cells sorted from blood, taken in a trial of the OX40 agonist ivuxolimab. Receptors originate from an adult with an advanced solid tumor such as melanoma, head and neck, liver or kidney cancer.

The chain links TRBV5-4 to TRBJ2-1; D is ambiguous. The germline CDR1 and CDR2 sequences are SGHNT and YYREEE (reference sequence). The germline V and J ends were trimmed by 3 bases and 5 bases, with 18 bases remaining between them. The CDR3 loop spans 16 amino acids. CDR3 sequence: CASSSPQATLNNEQFF. The CDR3 DNA follows: TGTGCCAGCAGCTCCCCTCAGGCGACCCTCAACAATGAGCAGTTCTTC.

The chain is built from TRBV18 and TRBJ2-7; 8 nucleotides align to TRBD1. V lost 2 bases and J lost 5; bases outside the gene matches: 11. The CDR3 loop spans 16 amino acids. The germline gives CDR1 KGHSH, CDR2 LQKENI. In nucleotides, the CDR3 is TGTGCCAGCTCACCATCATTAGGGCAGGGGGCAAACGAGCAGTACTTC. Amino acid sequence: CASSPSLGQGANEQYF.

The rearrangement joins TRBV2 to TRBJ1-1; no clear D gene. The CDR3 loop spans 13 amino acids. In germline, CDR1 is SNHLY, CDR2 FYNNEI. Deletions cut 6 bases from V and 6 bases from J, with 14 bases between. CDR3 coding DNA: TGTGCCAGCAGCCGGGATCTGGGCGCTGAAGCTTTCTTT. Amino acid sequence: CASSRDLGAEAFF.

The chain uses TRBV5-1 and TRBJ2-5; TRBD1 might be the D (6 bases). Germline V gene data show CDR1 as SGHRS and CDR2 as YFSETQ. V shed 7 bases and J shed 5 bases, with 21 bases lying between them. The CDR3 runs 15 residues. The CDR3 spells CASGRTAGSGETQYF. Written as DNA, the CDR3 is TGCGCCAGCGGTCGGACAGCCGGTTCGGGGGAGACCCAGTACTTC. The entire variable domain, with the rest obtained from reference TRBV5-1 and TRBJ2-5, is as follows: KAGVTQTPRYLIKTRGQQVTLSCSPISGHRSVSWYQQTPGQGLQFLFEYFSETQRNKGNFPGRFSGRQFSNSRSEMNVSTLELGDSALYLCASGRTAGSGETQYFGPGTRLLVL.

The V gene is TRBV7-3, the J gene TRBJ2-7, with TRBD1 identical over 7 bases. This CDR3 spans 13 amino acids. Germline V lookup: CDR1 SGHTA, CDR2 FQGTGA. Trimming removed 3 bases from V and 6 bases from J; junction bases left unmatched: 5. CDR3 coding DNA: TGTGCCAGCAGCTTTGACAGGGTGGCCGAGCAGTACTTC. Protein: CASSFDRVAEQYF.

The rearrangement links TRBV10-2 to TRBJ2-3; 9 bases align to TRBD1. The CDR3 sequence is 15 residues long. Germline loops: CDR1 WSHSY, CDR2 SAAADI. The J segment lost 2 bases and the V segment lost 8 bases, leaving 8 bases of the junction unmatched. The CDR3 reads CASVRQGDPTDTQYF. Here the CDR3 DNA reads TGCGCCAGCGTGAGACAGGGGGACCCCACAGATACGCAGTATTTT.

The J gene is TRBJ2-5, the V gene TRBV28, with D perhaps given as TRBD1 or TRBD2 (5 bases each). Germline V lookup: CDR1 MDHEN, CDR2 SYDVKM. The CDR3 loop spans 15 amino acids. V was clipped by 5 bases and J by 4 bases, with 17 bases between them. The CDR3 DNA is TGTGCCAGCAGTGCCAAAGGGACGGCAATAGAGACCCAGTACTTC. Its translation: CASSAKGTAIETQYF.

This clone was recorded only once. CDR3: CASSPLRAYNEQFF. The CDR3 coding sequence is TGTGCCAGCAGTCCGCTGCGGGCCTACAATGAGCAGTTCTTC. The chain is built from TRBV7-2 and TRBJ2-1; TRBD2 is a possible D gene (5 bases). CDR1 is SGHTA, CDR2 FQGNSA, per germline. The ends were cut back, 6 bases at V and 2 bases at J, with 11 bases in the middle. The CDR3 length is 14 residues.

The rearrangement joins TRBV11-2 to TRBJ1-4; 8 bases match TRBD1. CDR1 and CDR2 from the germline V gene are SGHAT and FQNNGV. The ends lost 4 bases at V and 8 bases at J; junction bases unmatched: 6. The CDR3 has 14 residues. The CDR3 sequence: CASSWTGFNEKLFF. CDR3 DNA: TGTGCCAGCAGCTGGACAGGGTTTAACGAAAAACTGTTTTTT.

The chain couples TRBV30 to TRBJ2-2, with 7 bases matching TRBD2. Trimming cost V 4 bases and J 1 base; bases outside gene matches: 3. The CDR3 is 14 amino acids. Germline V gene lookup returns CDR1 GTSNPN and CDR2 SVGIG (reference sequence). This chain's CDR3 is CAWTGGGNTGELFF. The CDR3 bases are TGTGCCTGGACAGGCGGGGGGAACACCGGGGAGCTGTTTTTT.

This clone was counted only a few times. Other DNA variants within this sample encode the same CDR3. V gene TRBV28 combines with J gene TRBJ1-5; D remains unclear. In germline, CDR1 is MDHEN, CDR2 SYDVKM. V dropped 6 bases and J dropped 0 bases, with 6 bases sitting between them. The CDR3 has 13 residues. The DNA for the CDR3 is TGTGCCAGCAGCTGGTATAGCAATCAGCCCCAGCATTTT. Residues: CASSWYSNQPQHF.

The rearrangement uses TRBV6-6 and TRBJ2-7; no clear D. Trimming left V 7 bases short and J 3 bases short, with 13 bases between. This CDR3 has 13 residues. The germline V gene has CDR1 MNHNY and CDR2 SVGAGI (reference sequence). CDR3 sequence: CASTPSPVYEQYF. The CDR3 nucleotides read TGTGCCAGCACCCCGAGTCCGGTCTACGAGCAGTACTTC.

The chain is built from TRBV5-1 and TRBJ2-3; either TRBD1 or TRBD2 may supply D (5 bases each). The CDR3 loop spans 16 amino acids. V was clipped by 4 bases and J by 1 base, with 16 bases between them. Germline assignment: CDR1 SGHRS and CDR2 YFSETQ. CDR3 sequence: CASSRTGTSRTDTQYF. Written as DNA, the CDR3 is TGCGCCAGCAGCCGGACGGGGACGTCACGCACAGATACGCAGTATTTT.

The chain uses TRBV18 and TRBJ2-1; 7 bases line up with TRBD1. The germline V gene has CDR1 KGHSH and CDR2 LQKENI. This CDR3 contains 15 residues. V gave up 1 base and J gave up 7 bases; unmatched junction bases: 7. CDR3 nucleotide sequence: TGTGCCAGCTCACCACGCCGACAGGGCGGGAATGAGCAGTTCTTC. This sequence encodes CASSPRRQGGNEQFF.

This chain links TRBV28 with TRBJ2-2; no clear D. This CDR3 spans 14 amino acids. Germline V lookup: CDR1 MDHEN, CDR2 SYDVKM. Deletions cut 3 bases from V and 1 base from J, with 6 bases between. CDR3 residues: CASSLKVNTGELFF. CDR3 sequence (DNA): TGTGCCAGCAGTTTGAAAGTGAACACCGGGGAGCTGTTTTTT.